The 23 T cell receptor beta chains below come from one sample, sequenced in a study. TCRdb itself ran the 5' RACE reads through MiXCR, one entry per CDR3 protein. The sample yields 55,000 to 80,000 distinct CDR3 sequences, roughly 23% seen once. Input material: memory CD4+ T cells sorted from a lymph node. Subset reported: memory CD4+ T cells, CD4+CD45RO+CD25-. The receptors stem from a female donor with breast cancer.

This clonotype has more than one count but fewer than ten. The chain couples TRBV4-1 to TRBJ2-5; 7 positions agree with TRBD2. The V and J ends lost 1 base and 3 bases, in that order; junction bases with no gene match: 11. Germline values: CDR1 MGHRA, CDR2 YSYEKL. This CDR3 has 17 amino acids. The CDR3 region has the DNA TGCGCCAGCAGCCAAGGGTATTCGTACGGGACTAAAGAGACCCAGTACTTC. Protein product: CASSQGYSYGTKETQYF.

Only a few counts were recorded for this clonotype. The DNA for the CDR3 is TGCGCCAGCAGCTTGGCGTCACCGCGGGAGACCCAGTACTTC. It codes for CASSLASPRETQYF. This chain joins TRBV5-1 and TRBJ2-5; no definite D call. Trimming shortened V by 0 bases and J by 5 bases, and 11 bases separated the two germline ends. Looked up from germline, CDR1 is SGHRS and CDR2 is YFSETQ. The CDR3 is made up of 14 amino acids.

The table lists this clonotype with a few counts. The rearrangement links TRBV5-1 to TRBJ2-3; D unclear. The ends were cut back, 2 bases at V and 2 bases at J, with 9 bases in the middle. Germline V gene sequence: CDR1 SGHRS, CDR2 YFSETQ. The length of the CDR3 is 14 residues. The CDR3 sequence: CASSFSDPTDTQYF. CDR3 nucleotides: TGCGCCAGCAGCTTCTCTGACCCCACAGATACGCAGTATTTT.

This chain links TRBV7-9 with TRBJ2-3; D remains ambiguous. Trimming left V 1 base short and J 5 bases short, with 7 bases between. The germline V gene has CDR1 SEHNR and CDR2 FQNEAQ (reference sequence). This CDR3 has 13 residues. The CDR3 nucleotides read TGTGCCAGCAGCTTAGTTGTAGGAGATACGCAGTATTTT. Its protein is CASSLVVGDTQYF. Looking up the rest from reference TRBV7-9 and TRBJ2-3 gives the full variable domain: DTGVSQNPRHKITKRGQNVTFRCDPISEHNRLYWYRQTLGQGPEFLTYFQNEAQLEKSRLLSDRFSAERPKGSFSTLEIQRTEQGDSAMYLCASSLVVGDTQYFGPGTRLTVL.

V is TRBV6-5 and J is TRBJ2-5, with D uncertain. Trimming cost V 7 bases and J 3 bases, with 15 bases left between them. The CDR3 is made up of 14 amino acids. Germline V CDR1 and CDR2: MNHEY, SVGAGI. CDR3 bases: TGTGCCAGCAAGCCCACCCCGCAGAAAGAGACCCAGTACTTC. Amino acid sequence: CASKPTPQKETQYF.

A few counts support this clonotype. The chain has TRBV15 and TRBJ2-3; 7 bases match TRBD2. V was pared by 0 bases and J by 5 bases, with 8 bases of the junction left unmatched. CDR3 length equals 16 residues. Germline assignment: CDR1 LNHNV and CDR2 YYDKDF (reference sequence). In DNA, the CDR3 is TGTGCCACCAGCAGAGACCGGGGGGACCTTGGAGATACGCAGTATTTT. It codes for CATSRDRGDLGDTQYF.

This clonotype was observed many times. The chain recombines TRBV7-2 with TRBJ1-1; D is undetermined. V was clipped by 0 bases and J by 7 bases, with 9 bases between them. The CDR3 runs 13 residues. The V gene's germline CDR1 is SGHTA and CDR2 FQGNSA. The CDR3 bases are TGTGCCAGCAGCTTAGCACCCTCCGGTGAAGCTTTCTTT. This codes for CASSLAPSGEAFF.

For this clonotype: A read error is possible here, since a much larger clone lies one base away. V gene TRBV12-3 or TRBV12-4 combines with J gene TRBJ1-4, with D possibly matching TRBD1 (5 bases). CDR3 length: 17 residues. The CDR3 is CASSLVGLGATNENLFF. The CDR3 DNA sequence: TGTGCCAGCAGTTTAGTAGGCCTTGGGGCAACTAATGAAAATCTGTTTTTT.

The rearrangement joins TRBV19 to TRBJ2-7, with TRBD2 as a possible D gene (7 bases). Germline V gives CDR1 LNHDA, CDR2 SQIVND (reference sequence). The CDR3 consists of 18 residues. V was trimmed by 5 bases and J by 0 bases, leaving 23 bases between them. The CDR3, as DNA: TGTGCCAGTAGTGCGTTACCTTCGGGGAGGGGGAGCTCCTACGAGCAGTACTTC. Its protein product is CASSALPSGRGSSYEQYF.

In its sample, this clonotype was seen a few times. The chain recombines TRBV3-1 with TRBJ2-1; D gene ambiguous. This CDR3 is 13 amino acids long. Trimming stripped 9 bases from V and 4 bases from J, with 13 bases between. Per the germline V gene, CDR1 is LGHDT and CDR2 is YNNKEL (reference sequence). The chain's CDR3 is CAREHGWYNEQFF. CDR3 nucleotides: TGTGCCAGAGAACACGGGTGGTACAATGAGCAGTTCTTC.

This clonotype was counted a few times. J is TRBJ2-7 and V is TRBV11-2; D not certain. V shed 6 bases and J shed 2 bases, with 17 bases lying between them. Germline CDR1 and CDR2: SGHAT and FQNNGV. This CDR3 spans 15 amino acids. CDR3 nucleotide sequence: TGTGCCAGCAGTTCTGACGTCCACAACACCTACGAGCAGTACTTC. Translating gives CASSSDVHNTYEQYF.

In its sample, this clonotype was seen many times. This rearrangement joins TRBV24-1 to TRBJ2-2; 8 bases match TRBD1. The V gene end was trimmed by 2 bases and the J gene end by 1 base; junction bases not matched to a gene: 2. From germline, CDR1 is KGHDR and CDR2 SFDVKD. The CDR3 is made up of 16 amino acids. This CDR3 reads CATSDSGTGNTGELFF. The CDR3 bases are TGTGCCACCAGTGATTCCGGGACAGGGAACACCGGGGAGCTGTTTTTT.

This clonotype was seen repeatedly, ten times or more. V and J are TRBV6-6 and TRBJ2-1, with 8 bases lining up with TRBD2. This CDR3 contains 13 residues. Per germline, CDR1 MNHNY and CDR2 SVGAGI (reference sequence). Trimming at V came to 5 bases and at J to 5 bases, leaving 2 bases not matched to a gene. CDR3 DNA: TGTGCCAGCAGTAGCGGGAGTAACAATGAGCAGTTCTTC. It encodes CASSSGSNNEQFF.

This clonotype was recorded at least ten times. The chain recombines TRBV6-5 with TRBJ2-3; tentatively, D is TRBD2 (6 bases). The germline CDR1 and CDR2 sequences are MNHEY and SVGAGI. The CDR3 length is 13 residues. V was trimmed by 2 bases and J by 11 bases, leaving 14 bases between them. The DNA of the CDR3 is TGTGCCAGCAGTTACCTCCAGCGGACTAAGCAGTATTTT. It specifies CASSYLQRTKQYF.

Comments on this clonotype: Possible read error: a much larger clone is one base away. The chain employs TRBV28 and TRBJ1-2, with TRBD1 as a possible D gene (6 bases). V was cut by 5 bases and J by 5 bases, with 12 bases left in between. This CDR3 spans 13 amino acids. Germline loops: CDR1 MDHEN, CDR2 SYDVKM. CDR3 sequence reads: CASSNQDSYGYTF. In DNA, the CDR3 is TGTGCCAGCAGTAATCAGGACAGTTATGGCTACACCTTC.

This clonotype was counted only a few times. This sequence joins TRBV5-1 and TRBJ2-7; D not certain. CDR1 and CDR2 from the germline V gene are SGHRS and YFSETQ. V lost 0 bases, J lost 1 base, and 17 bases lay in between. The CDR3 covers 17 residues. CDR3 sequence: CASSLAAGQVSSYEQYF. The DNA for the CDR3 is TGCGCCAGCAGCTTGGCTGCTGGGCAGGTTTCTTCCTACGAGCAGTACTTC.

The chain carries TRBV5-1 and TRBJ2-5; 7 nucleotides agree with TRBD2. Germline V CDR1 and CDR2: SGHRS, YFSETQ. V shed 3 bases and J 5 bases; nucleotides not matched to a gene: 7. The CDR3 totals 14 residues. This chain's CDR3 is CASSWAGAKETQYF. CDR3 nucleotide sequence: TGCGCCAGCAGCTGGGCGGGAGCGAAGGAGACCCAGTACTTC. Based on the CDR3 plus reference TRBV5-1 and TRBJ2-5, the full variable domain is KAGVTQTPRYLIKTRGQQVTLSCSPISGHRSVSWYQQTPGQGLQFLFEYFSETQRNKGNFPGRFSGRQFSNSRSEMNVSTLELGDSALYLCASSWAGAKETQYFGPGTRLLVL.

This clonotype occurred a few times. The rearrangement uses TRBV20-1 and TRBJ2-1, with unresolved D. Trimming took off 5 bases at V and 8 bases at J, with 10 bases between the two ends. The V gene's germline CDR1 is DFQATT and CDR2 SNEGSKA (reference sequence). The CDR3 is 11 residues long. This chain's CDR3 is CSAFYIDEQFF. CDR3 DNA sequence: TGCAGTGCTTTTTACATCGATGAGCAGTTCTTC.

This clonotype was counted once. Its ends do not fully match the called genes, so a read error is possible. This rearrangement joins TRBV6-1 to TRBJ2-7, with TRBD1 matching 7 bases. CDR3 length: 11 residues. Germline values: CDR1 MNHNS, CDR2 SASEGT. CDR3 region: CAIRDRDSYFF. As DNA, the CDR3 is TGTGCCATCCGGGACCGGGACAGCTATTTTTTC.

The sample holds a few counts of this clonotype. This chain connects TRBV6-5 to TRBJ1-2; 7 bases align to TRBD1. Per germline, CDR1 MNHEY and CDR2 SVGAGI. The junction had 6 bases not matched to a gene; V was cut back by 4 bases and J by 1 base. The CDR3 spans 15 residues. CDR3 DNA sequence: TGTGCCAGCAGTTTGGGGACAGCTATTAACTATGGCTACACCTTC. As protein: CASSLGTAINYGYTF.

A note on this clonotype: This could be a read error, since a much larger clone is one nucleotide away. This sequence joins TRBV11-2 and TRBJ2-2, with D perhaps TRBD2 (5 bases). CDR1 is SGHAT and CDR2 is FQNNGV in the germline V gene. V was cut by 8 bases and J by 4 bases, with 11 bases left in between. The CDR3 spans 13 residues. The CDR3 coding sequence is TGTGCCAGCCGTTGGACTTCCACCGGGGAGCTGTTTTTT. Protein: CASRWTSTGELFF.

As regards this clonotype: This could be a read error, since a much larger clone is one nucleotide away. The rearrangement joins TRBV29-1 to TRBJ1-1; D is ambiguous. The length of the CDR3 is 11 residues. V lost 5 bases to trimming and J lost 2 bases, with 6 bases between them. The germline V gene has CDR1 SQVTM and CDR2 ANQGSEA. CDR3 residues: CSVSGNTEAFF. CDR3 nucleotide sequence: TGCAGCGTTTCAGGAAACACTGAAGCTTTCTTT.

This clonotype was seen a handful of times. V and J are TRBV4-3 and TRBJ1-4, with TRBD1 identical over 8 bases. Per germline, CDR1 LGHNA and CDR2 YSLEER. This CDR3 region has 14 residues. With 4 bases clipped from V and 10 bases from J, the junction kept 8 bases outside the gene matches. Here the CDR3 reads CASSPGQVDGKLFF. In DNA form, the CDR3 reads TGCGCCAGCAGCCCGGGACAGGTCGACGGAAAACTGTTTTTT.